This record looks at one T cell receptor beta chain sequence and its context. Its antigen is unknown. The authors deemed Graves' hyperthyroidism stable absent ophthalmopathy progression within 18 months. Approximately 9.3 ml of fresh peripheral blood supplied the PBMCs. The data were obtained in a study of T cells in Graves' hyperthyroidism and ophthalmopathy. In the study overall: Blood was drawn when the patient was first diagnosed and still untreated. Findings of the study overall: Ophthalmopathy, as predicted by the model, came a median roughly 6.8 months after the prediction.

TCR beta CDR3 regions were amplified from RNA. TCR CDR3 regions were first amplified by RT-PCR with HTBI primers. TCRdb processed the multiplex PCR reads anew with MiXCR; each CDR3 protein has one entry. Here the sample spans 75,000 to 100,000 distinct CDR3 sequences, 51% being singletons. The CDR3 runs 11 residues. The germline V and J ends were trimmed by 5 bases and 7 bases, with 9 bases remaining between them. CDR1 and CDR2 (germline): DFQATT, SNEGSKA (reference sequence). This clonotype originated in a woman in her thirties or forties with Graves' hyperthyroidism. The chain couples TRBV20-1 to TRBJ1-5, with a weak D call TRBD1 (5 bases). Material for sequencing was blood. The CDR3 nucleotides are TGCAGTGCTGCCGGGGGACAGCCCCAGCATTTT. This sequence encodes CSAAGGQPQHF.